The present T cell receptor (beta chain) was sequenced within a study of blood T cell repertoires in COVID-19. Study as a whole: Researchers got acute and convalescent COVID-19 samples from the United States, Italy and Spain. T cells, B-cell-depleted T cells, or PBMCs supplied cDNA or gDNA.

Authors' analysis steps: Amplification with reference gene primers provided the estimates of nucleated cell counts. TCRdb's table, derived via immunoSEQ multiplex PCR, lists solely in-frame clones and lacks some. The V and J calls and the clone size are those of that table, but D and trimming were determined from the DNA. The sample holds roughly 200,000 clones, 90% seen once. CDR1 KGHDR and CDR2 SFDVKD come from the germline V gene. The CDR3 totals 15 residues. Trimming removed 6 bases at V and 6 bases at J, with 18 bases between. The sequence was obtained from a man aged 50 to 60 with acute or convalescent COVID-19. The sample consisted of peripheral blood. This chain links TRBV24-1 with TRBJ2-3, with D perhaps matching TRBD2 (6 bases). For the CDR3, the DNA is TGTGCCACCAGTATGGTGGGAGGCGCAGGGGATACGCAGTATTTT. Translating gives CATSMVGGAGDTQYF.